Listed below are T cell receptor beta chains from one sample, sequenced in a study of T cells in Graves' hyperthyroidism and ophthalmopathy. Each CDR3 protein is one row after TCRdb ran MiXCR on the multiplex PCR reads. The repertoire consists of 300,000 or so distinct CDR3 sequences, with 15% to 20% occurring once and the leading ten covering around 50%. Material: blood. All receptors derive from a woman aged 45-65 years with Graves' hyperthyroidism. The CDR3 runs from the conserved cysteine through the conserved F or W. The D gene is left open where the match is weak. Expanded clones are given a class, and other clones once, few, many or no size at all.

TRBV19	TRBJ2-5	.	TRBD1	TGTGCCAGTGGTTCAGGGGGTTTCCAAGAGACCCAGTACTTC	CASGSGGFQETQYF
TRBV6-1	TRBJ1-2	many	.	TGTGCCAGCAGTGACGCAGGGGCCTATGGCTACACCTTC	CASSDAGAYGYTF
TRBV30	TRBJ2-5	many	.	TGTGCCTGGAGTGTTGGGGACGCCCAAGAGACCCAGTACTTC	CAWSVGDAQETQYF
TRBV20-1	TRBJ2-3	few	.	TGCAGTGCTACAGGAGGCCCCGGGGATACGCAGTATTTT	CSATGGPGDTQYF
TRBV4-1	TRBJ2-5	few	.	TGCGCCAGCAGCCAAAGCACAAATTACCAAGAGACCCAGTACTTC	CASSQSTNYQETQYF
TRBV7-2	TRBJ1-2	many	TRBD1	TGTGCCAGCAGCGGAAGCTCAGGGGGTTATGGCTACACCTTC	CASSGSSGGYGYTF
TRBV29-1	TRBJ2-1	.	.	TGCAGCGTCCCTAGGTCGACTGCCCTGACTGGAGGGCAGTTCTTC	CSVPRSTALTGGQFF
TRBV3-1	TRBJ2-3	once	.	TGTGCCAGCAGCTTCGGACAATCCCGGACAGATACGCAGTATTTT	CASSFGQSRTDTQYF
TRBV5-4	TRBJ1-5	few	.	TGTGCCAGCAGTCGATGGGGGTCACGGGAGCCCCAGCATTTT	CASSRWGSREPQHF
TRBV20-1	TRBJ2-1	many	.	TGCAGTGCTAGAGATTGGGGGGCCCGGAGCTCCTACAATGAGCAGTTCTTC	CSARDWGARSSYNEQFF
TRBV3-1	TRBJ2-2	many	.	TGTGCCAGCAGCCAAGGGGCAGGGAACACCGGGGAGCTGTTTTTT	CASSQGAGNTGELFF
TRBV20-1	TRBJ1-6	many	.	TGCAGTGCTGGACCAACAGGGAGTAATTCACCCCTCCACTTT	CSAGPTGSNSPLHF
TRBV7-2	TRBJ2-7	.	TRBD1	TGTGCCAGCAGCTTCCGGTTGACAGGGGTGCACTCCTACGAGCAGTACTTC	CASSFRLTGVHSYEQYF
TRBV20-1	TRBJ1-5	many	.	TGCAGTGCTAGACCCCCAGGGGAGGTCAGCAATCAGCCCCAGCATTTT	CSARPPGEVSNQPQHF
TRBV6-1	TRBJ2-1	few	TRBD2	TGTGCCAGCAGTGAACTCGTTAGTACTAGCGGACCCTACAATGAGCAGTTCTTC	CASSELVSTSGPYNEQFF
TRBV2	TRBJ1-5	few	.	TGTGCCAGCAGTCTGGGGGCGGGACAGCCCCAGCATTTT	CASSLGAGQPQHF
TRBV20-1	TRBJ2-1	few	TRBD2	TGCAGTGCGAGCGGGACTAGCGGCGTCAATGAGCAGTTCTTC	CSASGTSGVNEQFF
TRBV20-1	TRBJ2-2	.	.	TGCAGTGCTAACTATCCGAACACCGGGGAGCTGTTTTTT	CSANYPNTGELFF
TRBV30	TRBJ2-2	.	.	TGTGCCTGGAGTGGGAGCTGGGAGCTGTTTTTT	CAWSGSWELFF
TRBV7-9	TRBJ2-1	many	.	TGTGCCAGCAGCCCGCAGGGTCCCCATGAGCAGTTCTTC	CASSPQGPHEQFF
TRBV7-8	TRBJ1-3	.	.	TGTGCCAGCAGCTTAGGAGTGACCTTCTCTGGAAACACCATATATTTT	CASSLGVTFSGNTIYF
TRBV5-6	TRBJ2-5	few	TRBD1	TGTGCCAGCAGCTCGGGGACAGTAAAAGAGACCCAGTACTTC	CASSSGTVKETQYF
TRBV4-1	TRBJ1-6	few	.	TGTGCCAGCAGCCAAGGGAGAGATAATTCACCCCTCCACTTT	CASSQGRDNSPLHF
TRBV3-1	TRBJ2-1	.	.	TGTGCCAGCAGCCAACTAGACGGGAGCTCCTACAATGAGCAGTTCTTC	CASSQLDGSSYNEQFF
TRBV19	TRBJ1-1	many	.	TGTGCCAGTAGTAACACAGGGAGCGGCACTGAAGCTTTCTTT	CASSNTGSGTEAFF
TRBV15	TRBJ1-4	.	.	TGTGCCACCAGCAGAGATCTGGGTTCTGCAACTAATGAAAAACCGTTTTTT	CATSRDLGSATNEKPFF
TRBV12-3/TRBV12-4	TRBJ1-2	many	.	TGTGCCAGCAGTGTAGGAGTTAACTATGGCTACACCTTC	CASSVGVNYGYTF
TRBV11-2	TRBJ2-1	few	.	TGTGCCAGCAGCCCCGGGATCAACAATGAGCAGTTCTTC	CASSPGINNEQFF
TRBV3-1	TRBJ2-6	few	.	TGTGCCAGCAGTCCCCTCTCTGGGGCCAACGTCCTGACTTTC	CASSPLSGANVLTF
TRBV2	TRBJ2-2	many	.	TGTGCCAGCAGTGGTGCTTTAGGCGGACTGAACACCGGGGAGCTGTTTTTT	CASSGALGGLNTGELFF
TRBV5-1	TRBJ2-1	.	TRBD2	TGCGCCAGCAGCTTAGTGGGTCTAGCGGGGGCCCTTCCCTACAATGAGCGGTTCTTC	CASSLVGLAGALPYNERFF
TRBV27	TRBJ1-1	many	.	TGTGCCAGCAGTGAAGGGACAACCTTGAACACTGAAGCTTTCTTT	CASSEGTTLNTEAFF
TRBV28	TRBJ2-3	.	TRBD2	TGTGCCAGCAGTTTACCTAGCGGCCTCAGGGATACGCAGTATTTT	CASSLPSGLRDTQYF
TRBV11-2	TRBJ1-1	many	.	TGTGCCAGCAGCTTAGTACAGGGCGACACTGAAGCTTTCTTT	CASSLVQGDTEAFF
TRBV2	TRBJ1-5	many	.	TGTGCCAGCAGTGGGCTGCTGGAGTGGAGTCAGCCCCAGCATTTT	CASSGLLEWSQPQHF
TRBV28	TRBJ2-1	many	.	TGTGCCAGCAGGGATTTCCCCTACAATGAGCAGTTCTTC	CASRDFPYNEQFF
TRBV27	TRBJ1-6	few	.	TGTGCCAGCAGTGGAGGGACTGCTTCACCCCTCCACTTT	CASSGGTASPLHF